This T cell receptor beta chain came from a study of cytomegalovirus exposure and HLA in healthy donors. In the study overall: Later, an analysis reported that the 95 to 150 validation repertoires had used the same platform as the 500 to 750 first-cohort repertoires. Findings and limits, study-wide: Subsequent analysis showed first-cohort TCR clusters tending to co-occur in 120 validation repertoires. A list of approximately 150 TCR beta chains associated with cytomegalovirus was given.

CDR3 length: 15 residues. The ends were cut back, 2 bases at V and 5 bases at J, with 15 bases in the middle. Germline V gene sequence: CDR1 MNHEY, CDR2 SVGAGI. This clone was seen once. Its antigen is not known. The donors formed part of the approximately 120-subject validation cohort, distinct from the roughly 670-subject first cohort. Assay used: immunoSEQ multiplex PCR; TCRdb lists only in-frame clones, some missing. The sample contains roughly 150,000 clones, approximately 88% of which appear only once. This TCR came from a woman aged 18-30 years in good health and CMV-seropositive. The J gene is TRBJ1-1, the V gene TRBV6-5; D is unresolved. Sequenced: PBMCs. CDR3 bases: TGTGCCAGCAGTTACATCCAGGCCCGGGATACTGAAGCTTTCTTT. It yields the protein CASSYIQARDTEAFF.